These T cell receptor beta chains were read from a single sample in a study of shared clonotypes between healthy human individuals. TCRdb's table, derived via immunoSEQ multiplex PCR, lists solely in-frame clones and lacks some. This sample has hundreds of thousands of clones, with 85% to 95% found just once. Material: naive CD8+ T cells sorted from blood. Receptor source: a woman younger than 45 in good health. CDR3s include the opening cysteine and the closing phenylalanine or tryptophan. The D gene is left open where the match is weak. Rows give clone size only sometimes, using once, few, many, or a class for an expanded clone.

j_call | v_call | clone_size | d_call | cdr3_length | cdr3_aa | cdr3_nt
TRBJ1-1 | TRBV19 | - | TRBD1 | 16 | CASSIDPDRGGTEAFF | TGTGCCAGTAGTATAGATCCGGACAGGGGAGGAACTGAAGCTTTCTTT
TRBJ2-2 | TRBV21-1 | - | - | 16 | CASSTKGKKDTGELFF | TGTGCCAGCAGCACAAAGGGGAAAAAGGACACCGGGGAGCTGTTTTTT
TRBJ2-1 | TRBV27 | - | - | 15 | CASSLLGPAYNEQFF | TGTGCCAGCAGTTTATTGGGACCCGCCTACAATGAGCAGTTCTTC
TRBJ1-6 | TRBV5-6 | - | - | 16 | CASSGAPGPLNSPLHF | TGTGCCAGCAGTGGGGCGCCGGGACCGCTAAATTCACCCCTCCACTTT
TRBJ1-2 | TRBV6-1 | - | - | 15 | CASSEVIRGNYGYTF | TGTGCCAGCAGTGAGGTTATCAGGGGTAACTATGGCTACACCTTC
TRBJ2-2 | TRBV5-1 | - | - | 17 | CASSWTKLGQITGELFF | TGCGCCAGCAGCTGGACTAAATTGGGACAGATCACCGGGGAGCTGTTTTTT
TRBJ2-7 | TRBV6-1 | - | - | 13 | CASSEVAAYEQYF | TGTGCCAGCAGTGAAGTGGCAGCCTACGAGCAGTACTTC
TRBJ1-5 | TRBV6-1 | - | - | 13 | CASSEYSNQPQHF | TGTGCCAGCAGTGAATATAGCAATCAGCCCCAGCATTTT
TRBJ2-2 | TRBV11-2 | - | TRBD1 | 14 | CASSAGGMSGELFF | TGTGCCAGCAGCGCAGGGGGTATGAGCGGGGAGCTGTTTTTT
TRBJ2-7 | TRBV19 | - | - | 14 | CASSLSGATYEQYF | TGTGCCAGTAGTTTATCCGGGGCAACTTACGAGCAGTACTTC
TRBJ2-7 | TRBV28 | - | TRBD1 | 15 | CASSFDRGSMYEQYF | TGTGCCAGCAGTTTCGACAGGGGTAGCATGTACGAGCAGTACTTC
TRBJ2-2 | TRBV28 | - | TRBD2 | 16 | CASSFLAGRDTGELFF | TGTGCCAGCAGTTTCTTAGCGGGACGCGACACCGGGGAGCTGTTTTTT
TRBJ2-7 | TRBV2 | - | TRBD1 | 14 | CASSTGQGPNEQYF | TGTGCCAGCAGCACCGGACAGGGGCCCAACGAGCAGTACTTC
TRBJ2-7 | TRBV5-6 | - | TRBD1 | 15 | CASTLRDRVPYEQYF | TGTGCCAGCACCCTGAGGGACAGAGTTCCCTACGAGCAGTACTTC
TRBJ2-5 | TRBV29-1 | - | TRBD1 | 14 | CSVSGTALQETQYF | TGCAGCGTGTCCGGGACAGCGTTACAAGAGACCCAGTACTTC
TRBJ1-3 | TRBV9 | - | - | 16 | CASSNGPGPTGNTIYF | TGTGCCAGCAGCAACGGGCCGGGACCCACTGGAAACACCATATATTTT
TRBJ2-3 | TRBV7-6 | - | TRBD1 | 16 | CASSLVPPGGKDTQYF | TGTGCCAGCAGCTTAGTCCCGCCAGGGGGTAAGGATACGCAGTATTTT
TRBJ1-6 | TRBV19 | - | - | 14 | CASSGLYGNSPLHF | TGTGCCAGTAGCGGACTCTATGGGAATTCACCCCTCCACTTT
TRBJ1-2 | TRBV29-1 | - | - | 16 | CSVEDIGGEEGYGYTF | TGCAGCGTTGAAGATATAGGGGGAGAAGAAGGCTATGGCTACACCTTC
TRBJ2-2 | TRBV7-7 | once | - | 13 | CASSDGGNGELFF | TGTGCCAGCAGCGATGGGGGGAACGGGGAGCTGTTTTTT
TRBJ2-2 | TRBV4-1 | once | - | 15 | CASSQEMDPYRELFF | TGCGCCAGCAGCCAAGAGATGGACCCTTACCGGGAGCTGTTTTTT
TRBJ1-1 | TRBV2 | - | - | 15 | CASSDERLMDTEAFF | TGTGCCAGCAGTGACGAACGGCTGATGGACACTGAAGCTTTCTTT
TRBJ2-7 | TRBV28 | - | - | 11 | CASSHAAEQYF | TGTGCCAGCAGTCACGCGGCCGAGCAGTACTTC
TRBJ1-5 | TRBV19 | - | TRBD1 | 16 | CASSGPPGQGHQPQHF | TGTGCCAGTAGTGGACCTCCTGGACAGGGACATCAGCCCCAGCATTTT
TRBJ2-7 | TRBV19 | once | TRBD2 | 13 | CASSTASGREQYF | TGTGCCAGTAGTACGGCTAGCGGGCGCGAGCAGTACTTC
TRBJ1-5 | TRBV13 | few | - | 13 | CASSLRINQPQHF | TGTGCCAGCAGTCTACGTATCAATCAGCCCCAGCATTTT
TRBJ2-1 | TRBV7-9 | - | - | 17 | CASSSSTLGRSYNEQFF | TGTGCCAGCAGCTCCTCCACCCTAGGCCGCTCCTACAATGAGCAGTTCTTC
TRBJ2-1 | TRBV11-2 | - | TRBD2 | 17 | CASSLDMGREDYNEQFF | TGTGCCAGCAGCTTAGATATGGGACGGGAGGACTACAATGAGCAGTTCTTC
TRBJ2-7 | TRBV5-5 | once | TRBD1 | 15 | CASSSRQGALGEQYF | TGTGCCAGCAGCTCCCGACAGGGGGCGCTCGGCGAGCAGTACTTC
TRBJ2-1 | TRBV6-6 | once | - | 16 | CASSIEGGGIYNEQFF | TGTGCCAGCAGCATTGAAGGGGGGGGGATCTACAATGAGCAGTTCTTC
TRBJ2-6 | TRBV10-2 | - | TRBD1 | 16 | CASSATGAVGANVLTF | TGCGCCAGCAGCGCGACAGGGGCGGTAGGGGCCAACGTCCTGACTTTC
TRBJ1-1 | TRBV13 | - | - | 16 | CASSALYRGANTEAFF | TGTGCCAGCAGCGCCCTTTATCGAGGGGCTAACACTGAAGCTTTCTTT
TRBJ2-7 | TRBV10-1 | - | - | 13 | CASSETTTYEQYF | TGCGCCAGCAGTGAGACTACCACCTACGAGCAGTACTTC
TRBJ2-3 | TRBV29-1 | - | - | 13 | CSYRGGAGDTQYF | TGCAGCTACCGAGGGGGGGCTGGGGATACGCAGTATTTT
TRBJ1-5 | TRBV28 | - | - | 17 | CASSLPDGTYSNQPQHF | TGTGCCAGCAGTTTACCAGACGGGACTTATAGCAATCAGCCCCAGCATTTT
TRBJ1-1 | TRBV29-1 | - | - | 12 | CSVLDMNTEAFF | TGCAGCGTCTTGGATATGAACACTGAAGCTTTCTTT
TRBJ2-5 | TRBV4-2 | - | - | 15 | CASSQAELVQETQYF | TGTGCCAGCAGCCAAGCCGAACTAGTACAAGAGACCCAGTACTTC
TRBJ1-3 | TRBV2 | - | - | 15 | CASSEGSTEGNTIYF | TGTGCCAGCAGTGAAGGGTCCACTGAGGGAAACACCATATATTTT
TRBJ1-2 | TRBV5-1 | - | - | 13 | CASSPEAENGYTF | TGCGCCAGCAGCCCCGAGGCGGAGAATGGCTACACCTTC
TRBJ2-7 | TRBV4-1 | - | - | 14 | CASSHTDRDHEQYF | TGCGCCAGCAGCCACACGGACAGAGACCACGAGCAGTACTTC
TRBJ2-7 | TRBV5-4 | - | - | 12 | CASSYPPHEQYF | TGTGCCAGCAGCTACCCCCCTCACGAGCAGTACTTC
TRBJ2-7 | TRBV7-2 | - | TRBD2 | 14 | CASSYGTSGYEQYF | TGTGCCAGCAGCTACGGGACTAGCGGTTACGAGCAGTACTTC
TRBJ1-2 | TRBV13 | - | TRBD1 | 14 | CASSLEGAWNGYTF | TGTGCCAGCAGCTTAGAGGGGGCCTGGAATGGCTACACCTTC
TRBJ1-1 | TRBV5-1 | - | - | 15 | CASSLDGGSYTEAFF | TGCGCCAGCAGCTTGGATGGGGGGTCGTACACTGAAGCTTTCTTT
TRBJ2-7 | TRBV6-5 | - | - | 13 | CASSFLGGHEQYF | TGTGCCAGCAGTTTCTTGGGGGGCCACGAGCAGTACTTC
TRBJ1-5 | TRBV18 | - | TRBD1 | 16 | CASSPRDRGINQPQHF | TGTGCCAGCTCACCGAGGGACAGGGGGATTAATCAGCCCCAGCATTTT